One sample yielded the 13 T cell receptor delta chains listed below, sequenced in a study of gamma-delta chains in newborns, infants, children. TCRdb reran clone calling via CATT on the reads. The sample lists roughly 4,200 delta-chain clones; 6.2% were seen once. Sequenced: blood. These receptors all stem from a child who was a newborn, infant or young child, either healthy, febrile or measles-vaccinated (not recorded which).

The genes are TRDV2 and TRDJ1; D remains unclear. The CDR3 is 11 amino acids. V lost 2 bases to trimming and J lost 4 bases, with 4 bases between them. Germline V gene sequence: CDR1 GEAIGNYY, CDR2 EKD. The CDR3 region is CACDRLDKLIF. CDR3 DNA: TGTGCCTGTGACAGACTCGATAAACTCATCTTT.

Only a few counts were recorded for this clone. The protein given by TCRdb reflects a much larger clone and differs at residue 10 from this DNA's translation, likely from a read error; the protein shown is the DNA's translation. Distinct nucleotide sequences in the sample also encode this CDR3. The chain recombines TRDV2 with TRDJ2; 10 nucleotides line up with TRDD3. The V and J ends lost 0 bases and 4 bases, in that order; junction bases with no gene match: 4. Germline V gives CDR1 GEAIGNYY, CDR2 EKD. The length of the CDR3 is 16 residues. CDR3 loop: CACDTVGDTSTAQLFF. The CDR3 DNA reads as TGTGCCTGTGACACCGTGGGGGATACTTCGACAGCACAACTCTTCTTT.

The V gene is TRDV2, the J gene TRDJ3; 12 nucleotides agree with TRDD3. TCRdb lists no J gene, so it was determined here by aligning the DNA to germline. V gave up 1 base and J gave up 5 bases; unmatched junction bases: 14. The CDR3 has 21 amino acids. Germline lookup yields CDR1 GEAIGNYY and CDR2 EKD. DNA of the CDR3: TGTGCCTGTGACACGACTACTGGGGGATACCCTAGCGCCGGGGACACCCGACAGATGTTTTTC. It encodes CACDTTTGGYPSAGDTRQMFF.

This clone came up a few times. The protein in TCRdb stems from a much larger clone and differs at residue 13 from this DNA's translation, likely a read error; here the protein is translated from the DNA. The chain couples TRDV2 to TRDJ3, with TRDD3 identical over 7 bases. Germline CDR1 GEAIGNYY, CDR2 EKD. The CDR3 runs 18 residues. The CDR3 reads CACDTGWGSSWDARQMFF. The CDR3 bases are TGTGCCTGTGACACCGGTTGGGGGAGCTCCTGGGACGCCCGACAGATGTTTTTC.

This rearrangement joins TRDV1 to TRDJ2; D call uncertain. V lost 4 bases and J 4 bases, leaving 13 bases between the germline ends. The CDR3 has 15 amino acids. The germline V gene encodes CDR1 TSWWSYY and CDR2 QGS. CDR3 residues: CALGGPDAPTAQLFF. The DNA of the CDR3 is TGTGCTCTTGGGGGACCTGATGCGCCGACAGCACAACTCTTCTTT.

This clone is labeled medium-sized. V and J are TRDV2 and TRDJ1; D might be TRDD3 (5 bases). Germline loops: CDR1 GEAIGNYY, CDR2 EKD. Trimming cost V 0 bases and J 3 bases, with 10 bases left between them. The CDR3 contains 14 residues. This CDR3 is CACDTGGQPDKLIF. In DNA, the CDR3 is TGTGCCTGTGACACCGGGGGTCAACCCGATAAACTCATCTTT.

This clone was observed a few times. This chain joins TRDV2 and TRDJ3; 11 bases agree with TRDD3. With V trimmed by 1 base and J by 0 bases, 7 bases remained unmatched. The CDR3 sequence is 20 residues long. Germline lookup yields CDR1 GEAIGNYY and CDR2 EKD. CDR3 amino acids: CACDTGGYGPSSWDTRQMFF. The CDR3, as DNA: TGTGCCTGTGACACTGGGGGATACGGGCCAAGCTCCTGGGACACCCGACAGATGTTTTTC.

This clone was observed a handful of times. The V and J genes are TRDV2 and TRDJ1; TRDD3 matches 10 bases. The ends lost 2 bases at V and 2 bases at J; junction bases unmatched: 4. The germline V gene has CDR1 GEAIGNYY and CDR2 EKD. The length of the CDR3 is 15 residues. CDR3 region: CACDNWGMTTDKLIF. The CDR3 DNA reads TGTGCCTGTGACAACTGGGGGATGACTACCGATAAACTCATCTTT.

Concerning this clone itself: The junction shows a germline mismatch at one end, possibly a read error. J is TRDJ1 and V is TRDV1; TRDD3 matches 8 bases. Germline assignment: CDR1 TSWWSYY and CDR2 QGS. This CDR3 region has 22 residues. The CDR3 DNA sequence: TGTGCTCTTGGGGTAAACCTTCTTGGGTCTGGGAGGGATACGCGTGGAACCGATGAACTCATCTTT. This translates into CALGVNLLGSGRDTRGTDELIF.

This clone was seen a few times. The chain has TRDV2 and TRDJ3, with TRDD3 matching 10 bases. The CDR3 contains 19 residues. V lost 0 bases, J lost 0 bases, and 4 bases stayed unmatched. Germline assignment: CDR1 GEAIGNYY and CDR2 EKD. The CDR3 region is CACDTWGIPSSWDTRQMFF. CDR3 coding DNA: TGTGCCTGTGACACCTGGGGGATACCGAGCTCCTGGGACACCCGACAGATGTTTTTC.

This clone qualifies as medium-sized. The chain links TRDV2 to TRDJ2; 10 positions agree with TRDD3. CDR1 is GEAIGNYY, CDR2 EKD, per germline. Losses at the gene ends were 7 bases for V and 0 bases for J; bases not matched to a gene: 7. The CDR3 extends over 16 amino acids. The CDR3 protein is CAWSTGGFALTAQLFF. CDR3 bases: TGTGCCTGGAGTACTGGGGGATTTGCTTTGACAGCACAACTCTTCTTT.

Only a few counts were recorded for this clone. A clone one base away is much larger, so this may be a read error. The V and J genes are TRDV2 and TRDJ3, with TRDD3 matching over 11 bases. J was trimmed by 2 bases and V by 1 base; bases with no gene match: 3. From germline, CDR1 is GEAIGNYY and CDR2 EKD. This CDR3 is built from 18 residues. CDR3: CACDTGGYATWDTRQMFF. For the CDR3, the DNA is TGTGCCTGTGACACTGGGGGATACGCCACCTGGGACACCCGACAGATGTTTTTC.

As to this clone: The sample carries other DNA sequences with the same CDR3. The rearrangement links TRDV2 to TRDJ3; 8 positions match TRDD3. The germline V gene has CDR1 GEAIGNYY and CDR2 EKD. With 0 bases clipped from V and 0 bases from J, the junction kept 12 bases outside the gene matches. The length of the CDR3 is 21 residues. The CDR3 protein is CACDTLSGDTLSSWDTRQMFF. The CDR3 DNA reads TGTGCCTGTGACACCTTGTCTGGGGATACCCTAAGCTCCTGGGACACCCGACAGATGTTTTTC.